Each of the 3 T cell receptor beta chains below was sequenced from the same sample in a study of blood T cell repertoires in COVID-19. Generated by immunoSEQ multiplex PCR, the TCRdb table keeps only in-frame clones and is missing some. The sample shows some 97,000 clones, around four fifths of them seen only once. The material sequenced was peripheral blood. All receptors come from a man between 45 and 60 years old with active or convalescent COVID-19.

This clone was detected only once. The rearrangement links TRBV24-1 to TRBJ1-1; the D gene is possibly TRBD1 (6 bases). The CDR3 spans 17 residues. V was trimmed by 0 bases and J by 7 bases, leaving 20 bases between them. Germline V CDR1 and CDR2: KGHDR, SFDVKD. The chain's CDR3 is CATSDLQVCQGPNEAFF. CDR3 sequence (DNA): TGTGCCACCAGTGATTTGCAAGTCTGTCAGGGGCCTAATGAAGCTTTCTTT.

The chain links TRBV12-5 to TRBJ1-1; no firm D call. The CDR3 length is 12 residues. Trimming cost V 5 bases and J 7 bases, with 11 bases left between them. CDR1 is LGHNT and CDR2 is FRNRAP in the germline V gene. CDR3 residues: CASGLRPSEAFF. In nucleotides, the CDR3 is TGTGCTAGTGGTCTACGCCCAAGTGAAGCTTTCTTT.

The rearrangement links TRBV7-9 to TRBJ2-7; D is possibly TRBD1 (5 bases). In germline, CDR1 is SEHNR, CDR2 FQNEAQ (reference sequence). V lost 2 bases, J lost 4 bases, and 18 bases lay in between. The CDR3 is 16 amino acids. CDR3 nucleotide sequence: TGTGCCAGCAGCTTACTCCCCAACCAGGGAATTTACGAGCAGTACTTC. This gives the protein CASSLLPNQGIYEQYF.